Below are 6 T cell receptor beta chains sequenced from a single sample in a study of blood T cell repertoires in COVID-19. Repertoires were generated with immunoSEQ multiplex PCR, while TCRdb's copy carries only in-frame clones and drops some. The profile shows some 180,000 clones, about 86% of them singletons. The source material was PBMCs or T cells enriched from blood (not recorded which). These receptors all stem from a woman aged 40 to 50 in a cohort exposed to, infected with or recovered from COVID-19 (not recorded which).

The CDR3 spells CASSQDWQGVTNEKLFF. The CDR3 region has the DNA TGTGCCAGCAGCCAAGACTGGCAGGGGGTAACTAATGAAAAACTGTTTTTT. The V gene is TRBV4-2, the J gene TRBJ1-4; 7 bases match TRBD1. Germline V gene lookup returns CDR1 LGHNA and CDR2 YNFKEQ. This CDR3 is 17 amino acids long. The V gene end was trimmed by 0 bases and the J gene end by 1 base; junction bases not matched to a gene: 5.

The chain recombines TRBV5-5 with TRBJ2-7; 8 nucleotides align to TRBD2. This CDR3 is built from 12 residues. Germline CDR1 SGHKS, CDR2 YYEKEE (reference sequence). V dropped 4 bases and J dropped 6; count of bases not matched to a gene: 3. In DNA form, the CDR3 reads TGTGCCAGCAGCGAAGGACTAGCCGAGCAGTACTTC. Its protein is CASSEGLAEQYF.

V is TRBV6-2 or TRBV6-3 and J is TRBJ2-7; the D gene is possibly TRBD2 (6 bases). This CDR3 is built from 14 residues. Germline V gives CDR1 MNHEY, CDR2 SVGEGT. V was shortened by 2 bases and J by 2 bases, with 10 bases between the two germline ends. The CDR3 is CASSYASSAYEQYF. CDR3 coding DNA: TGTGCCAGCAGTTACGCCTCTAGCGCCTACGAGCAGTACTTC.

The V gene is TRBV7-2, the J gene TRBJ1-5; no definite D call. The V and J ends lost 3 bases and 10 bases respectively, with 10 bases between them. The germline V gene encodes CDR1 SGHTA and CDR2 FQGNSA. The CDR3 consists of 12 residues. The CDR3 sequence is CASSFGVEPQHF. CDR3 DNA: TGTGCCAGCAGCTTCGGAGTAGAACCCCAGCATTTT.

The V call is TRBV6-6, the J call TRBJ2-7; 7 bases align to TRBD2. V trimming: 0 bases; J trimming: 2 bases; junction bases outside the gene matches: 7. This CDR3 is built from 16 residues. Per the germline V gene, CDR1 is MNHNY and CDR2 is SVGAGI (reference sequence). The DNA of the CDR3 is TGTGCCAGCAGTTACTCGACCGGGAGGTTTACCTACGAGCAGTACTTC. The encoded protein is CASSYSTGRFTYEQYF.

The chain combines TRBV11-2 with TRBJ1-4, with D possibly matching TRBD1 (6 bases). The germline V gene has CDR1 SGHAT and CDR2 FQNNGV. The CDR3 consists of 16 residues. Trimming shortened V by 0 bases and J by 8 bases, and 16 bases separated the two germline ends. CDR3 DNA: TGTGCCAGCAGCTTAGATCATGGCAGGGGAAGAGAAAAACTGTTTTTT. This gives the protein CASSLDHGRGREKLFF.